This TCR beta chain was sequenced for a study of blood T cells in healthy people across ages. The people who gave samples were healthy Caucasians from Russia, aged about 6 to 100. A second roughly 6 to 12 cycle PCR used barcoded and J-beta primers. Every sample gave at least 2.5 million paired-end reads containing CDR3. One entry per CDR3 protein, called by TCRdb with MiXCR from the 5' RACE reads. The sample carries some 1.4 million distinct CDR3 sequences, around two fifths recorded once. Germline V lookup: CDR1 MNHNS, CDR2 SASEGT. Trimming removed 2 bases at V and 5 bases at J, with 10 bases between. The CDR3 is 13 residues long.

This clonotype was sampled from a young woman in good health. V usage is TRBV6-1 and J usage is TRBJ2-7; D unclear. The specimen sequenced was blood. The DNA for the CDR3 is TGTGCCAGCAGTGAATTCTACTCTGACGAGCAGTACTTC. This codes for CASSEFYSDEQYF.